Included here is one T cell receptor (beta chain) sequence, with context. The data belong to a study of blood T cell repertoires in COVID-19. The wider study: There were acute and convalescent COVID-19 samples, and they came from the United States, Italy and Spain. PBMCs, B-cell-depleted T cells, or T cells provided the cDNA or gDNA that made up the material.

Original processing notes: Using reference gene primer amplification, nucleated cell counts were estimated. Sequencing was performed with immunoSEQ multiplex PCR; in TCRdb, only in-frame clones are kept and a portion is missing. The V and J calls and clone size were taken over from that table, and D and trimming were inferred from the DNA. The table includes fewer than 400,000 clones, 70% to 90% detected once. The length of the CDR3 is 16 residues. Germline V gene data show CDR1 as MGHRA and CDR2 as YSYEKL. V was trimmed by 2 bases and J by 6 bases, leaving 14 bases between them. The clonotype originates from a human donor in a cohort sampled during active COVID-19. Input material: peripheral blood. The gene calls are TRBV4-1 and TRBJ1-6; possibly TRBD1 for D (5 bases). Here the CDR3 DNA reads TGCGCCAGCAGCCAACTGGGGACGGGGGGTAATTCACCCCTCCACTTT. Its translation is CASSQLGTGGNSPLHF.